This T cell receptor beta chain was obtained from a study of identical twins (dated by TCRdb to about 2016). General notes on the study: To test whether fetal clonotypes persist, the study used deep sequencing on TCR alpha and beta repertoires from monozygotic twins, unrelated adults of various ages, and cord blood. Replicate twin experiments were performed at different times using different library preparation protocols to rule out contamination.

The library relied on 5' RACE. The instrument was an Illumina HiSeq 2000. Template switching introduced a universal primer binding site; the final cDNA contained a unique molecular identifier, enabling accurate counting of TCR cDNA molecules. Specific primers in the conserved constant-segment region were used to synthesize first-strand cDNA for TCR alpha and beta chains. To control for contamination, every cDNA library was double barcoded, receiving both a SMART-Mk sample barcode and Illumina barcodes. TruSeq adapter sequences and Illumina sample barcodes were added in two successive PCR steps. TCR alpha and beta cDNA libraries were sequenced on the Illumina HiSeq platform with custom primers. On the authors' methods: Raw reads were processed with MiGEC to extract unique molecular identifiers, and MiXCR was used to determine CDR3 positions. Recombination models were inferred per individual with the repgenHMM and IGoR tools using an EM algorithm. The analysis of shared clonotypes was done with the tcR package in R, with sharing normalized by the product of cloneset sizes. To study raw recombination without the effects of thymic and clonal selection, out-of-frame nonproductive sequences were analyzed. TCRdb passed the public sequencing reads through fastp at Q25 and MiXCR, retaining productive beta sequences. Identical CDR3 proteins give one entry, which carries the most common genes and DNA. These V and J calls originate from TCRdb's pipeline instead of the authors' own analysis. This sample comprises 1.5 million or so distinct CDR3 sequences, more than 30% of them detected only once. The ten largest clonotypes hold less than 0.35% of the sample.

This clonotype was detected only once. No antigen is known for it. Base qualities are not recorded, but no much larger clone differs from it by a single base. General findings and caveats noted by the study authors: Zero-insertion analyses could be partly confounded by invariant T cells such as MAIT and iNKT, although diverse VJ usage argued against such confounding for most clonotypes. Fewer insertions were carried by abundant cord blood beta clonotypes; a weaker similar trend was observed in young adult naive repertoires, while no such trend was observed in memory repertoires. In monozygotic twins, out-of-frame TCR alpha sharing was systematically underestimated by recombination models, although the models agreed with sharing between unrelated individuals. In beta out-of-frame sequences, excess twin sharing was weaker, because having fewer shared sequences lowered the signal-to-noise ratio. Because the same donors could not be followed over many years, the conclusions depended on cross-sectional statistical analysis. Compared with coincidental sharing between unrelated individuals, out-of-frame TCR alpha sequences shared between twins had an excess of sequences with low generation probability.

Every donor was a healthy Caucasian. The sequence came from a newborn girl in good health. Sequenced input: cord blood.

The bases are TGTGCCAGTATTGGGGCCGGGACTAGCTTATACAATGAGCAGTTCTTC. Translated, this gives CASIGAGTSLYNEQFF. The receptor chain draws on TRBV28 and TRBJ2-1, with 9 junctional bases fitting TRBD2. From its cysteine to its phenylalanine, the CDR3 spans 16 amino acids. Only CDR3 DNA remains: 48 bases, in frame from the first base. For CDR1 and CDR2, the germline V gene lists MDHEN and SYDVKM. V and J are trimmed by 9 bases and 4 bases, and the gene matches miss 13 bases of the junction.